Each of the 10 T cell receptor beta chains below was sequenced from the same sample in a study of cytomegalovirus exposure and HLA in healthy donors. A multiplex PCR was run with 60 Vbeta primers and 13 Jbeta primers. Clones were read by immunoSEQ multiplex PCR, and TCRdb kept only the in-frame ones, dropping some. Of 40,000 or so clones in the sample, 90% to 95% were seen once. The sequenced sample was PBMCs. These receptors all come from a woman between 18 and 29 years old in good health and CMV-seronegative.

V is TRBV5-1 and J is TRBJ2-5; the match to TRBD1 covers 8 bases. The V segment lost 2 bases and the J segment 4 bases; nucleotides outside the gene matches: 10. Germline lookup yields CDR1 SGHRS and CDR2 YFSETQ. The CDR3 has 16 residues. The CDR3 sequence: CASSFLAPGGLETQYF. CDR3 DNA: TGCGCCAGCAGCTTCCTCGCCCCAGGGGGCCTAGAGACCCAGTACTTC.

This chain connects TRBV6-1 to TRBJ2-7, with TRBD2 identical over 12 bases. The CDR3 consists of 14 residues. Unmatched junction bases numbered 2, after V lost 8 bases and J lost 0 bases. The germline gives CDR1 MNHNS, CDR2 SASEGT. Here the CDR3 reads CASWTSGNSYEQYF. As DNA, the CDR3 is TGTGCCAGCTGGACTAGCGGGAACTCCTACGAGCAGTACTTC.

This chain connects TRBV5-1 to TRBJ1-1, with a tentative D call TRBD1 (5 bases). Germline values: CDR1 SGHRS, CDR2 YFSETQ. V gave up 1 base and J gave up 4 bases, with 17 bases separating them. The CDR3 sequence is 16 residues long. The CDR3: CASSLRGEGPGTEAFF. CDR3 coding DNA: TGCGCCAGCAGCTTGAGAGGGGAGGGTCCCGGCACTGAAGCTTTCTTT.

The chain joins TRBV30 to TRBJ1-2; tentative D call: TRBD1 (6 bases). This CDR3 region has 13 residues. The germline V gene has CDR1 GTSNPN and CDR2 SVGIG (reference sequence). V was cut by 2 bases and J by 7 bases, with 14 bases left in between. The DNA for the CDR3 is TGTGCCTGGAGTACAGGGTTGGGAATTGGCTACACCTTC. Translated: CAWSTGLGIGYTF.

CDR3 sequence: CASSSTGTREAQYF. As DNA, the CDR3 is TGTGCCAGCAGCTCGACCGGGACTAGGGAGGCCCAGTACTTC. V and J are TRBV11-2 and TRBJ2-5, with 8 bases fitting TRBD2. The germline gives CDR1 SGHAT, CDR2 FQNNGV. This CDR3 has 14 amino acids. J gave up 9 bases and V 4 bases, and 10 bases lay outside the gene matches.

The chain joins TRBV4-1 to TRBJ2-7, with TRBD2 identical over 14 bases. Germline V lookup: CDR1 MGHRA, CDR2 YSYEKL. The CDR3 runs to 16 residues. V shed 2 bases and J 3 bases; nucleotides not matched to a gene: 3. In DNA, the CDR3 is TGCGCCAGCAGCCAATCCGGACTAGCGGGGGGCTACGAGCAGTACTTC. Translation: CASSQSGLAGGYEQYF.

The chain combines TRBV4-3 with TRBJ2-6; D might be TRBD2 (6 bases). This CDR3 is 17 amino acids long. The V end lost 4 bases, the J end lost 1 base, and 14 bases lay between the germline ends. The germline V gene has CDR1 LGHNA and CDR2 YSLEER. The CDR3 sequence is CASSLLASGSGANVLTF. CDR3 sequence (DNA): TGCGCCAGCAGCCTCCTAGCGTCGGGGTCTGGGGCCAACGTCCTGACTTTC.

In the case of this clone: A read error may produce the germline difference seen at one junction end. Here the CDR3 reads CASSPLAGGPNYEQYF. The CDR3 DNA reads as TGTGCTAGCAGCCCTCTAGCGGGAGGGCCGAATTACGAGCAGTACTTC. The J gene is TRBJ2-7, the V gene TRBV7-7, with TRBD2 matching over 12 bases. This CDR3 is built from 16 residues. The germline V gene encodes CDR1 SSHAT and CDR2 FNYEAQ (reference sequence).

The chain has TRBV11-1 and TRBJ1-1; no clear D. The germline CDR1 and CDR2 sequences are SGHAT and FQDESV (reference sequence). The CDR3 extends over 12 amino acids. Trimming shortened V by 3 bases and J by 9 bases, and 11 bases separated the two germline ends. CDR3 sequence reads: CASSFPSMQAFF. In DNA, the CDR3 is TGTGCCAGCAGCTTTCCGTCTATGCAAGCTTTCTTT.

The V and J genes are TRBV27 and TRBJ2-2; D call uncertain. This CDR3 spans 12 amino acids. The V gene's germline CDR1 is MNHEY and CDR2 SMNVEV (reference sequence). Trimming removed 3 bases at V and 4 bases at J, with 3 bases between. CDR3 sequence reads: CASSFRTGELFF. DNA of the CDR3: TGTGCCAGCAGTTTTCGCACCGGGGAGCTGTTTTTT.